The 30 T cell receptor beta chains listed next were all sequenced from one sample in a study of control samples from healthy donors and cancer patients. TCRdb's table, derived via immunoSEQ multiplex PCR, lists solely in-frame clones and lacks some. The top ten hold 2% to 3% of the sample, which has under 150,000 clones, 88% seen once. Sequencing was done on a sample of blood. These receptors came from a woman aged 70 to 79 in good health.

The rearrangement links TRBV19 to TRBJ1-5, with TRBD1 matching 7 bases. The CDR3 totals 16 residues. V trimming: 8 bases; J trimming: 1 base; junction bases outside the gene matches: 11. CDR1 and CDR2 (germline): LNHDA, SQIVND (reference sequence). CDR3 residues: CASQYDLGQSNQPQHF. The CDR3 DNA sequence: TGTGCCAGTCAGTACGATCTGGGACAGAGCAATCAGCCCCAGCATTTT.

As regards this clone: One junction end does not reproduce the germline sequence, and a read error may be involved. The chain employs TRBV19 and TRBJ2-7; TRBD2 matches 10 bases. Looked up from germline, CDR1 is LNHDA and CDR2 is SQIVND (reference sequence). The CDR3 is 12 amino acids. CDR3 amino acids: CASESGGAEIHF. CDR3 nucleotides: TGTGCCAGTGAGAGCGGGGGGGCCGAAATCCACTTC.

The chain couples TRBV19 to TRBJ1-2; D is perhaps TRBD1 (6 bases). CDR1 is LNHDA and CDR2 is SQIVND in the germline V gene (reference sequence). The V gene lost 7 bases and the J gene lost 3 bases, with 18 bases spanning the gap. The CDR3 loop spans 15 amino acids. The CDR3 nucleotides read TGTGCCAGTATCTCGGACAGACCAGAACACTATGGCTACACCTTC. Amino acid sequence: CASISDRPEHYGYTF.

This clone appeared a few times. This chain links TRBV18 with TRBJ2-2, with D possibly matching TRBD2 (6 bases). CDR1 and CDR2 (germline): KGHSH, LQKENI. V gave up 3 bases and J gave up 0 bases, with 11 bases separating them. The CDR3 runs to 16 residues. CDR3 amino acids: CASSPRSGANTGELFF. CDR3 sequence (DNA): TGTGCCAGCTCACCCCGGTCGGGGGCGAACACCGGGGAGCTGTTTTTT.

The chain is built from TRBV5-6 and TRBJ2-6; D is ambiguous. Germline V gene lookup returns CDR1 SGHDT and CDR2 YYEEEE. The CDR3 loop spans 15 amino acids. The ends were cut back, 4 bases at V and 4 bases at J, with 12 bases in the middle. CDR3 nucleotides: TGTGCCAGCAGCGCCAGTGTGCTCGGGGCCAACGTCCTGACTTTC. Translation gives CASSASVLGANVLTF.

The chain links TRBV7-2 to TRBJ2-3, with TRBD2 matching 9 bases. J lost 6 bases, V lost 1 base, and 8 bases had no gene match. CDR1 and CDR2 (germline): SGHTA, FQGNSA. The CDR3 is 16 residues long. CDR3 amino acids: CASSLERGVTGDTQYF. CDR3 DNA sequence: TGTGCCAGCAGCTTAGAGCGGGGGGTTACGGGGGATACGCAGTATTTT.

The rearrangement uses TRBV19 and TRBJ1-5; 7 bases match TRBD1. CDR1 is LNHDA and CDR2 is SQIVND in the germline V gene (reference sequence). Losses at the gene ends were 3 bases for V and 5 bases for J; bases not matched to a gene: 4. The CDR3 has 14 residues. CDR3 residues: CASSIWQGDQPQHF. In DNA form, the CDR3 reads TGTGCCAGTAGTATTTGGCAGGGGGATCAGCCCCAGCATTTT.

The chain has TRBV7-3 and TRBJ2-3, with 7 bases fitting TRBD1. The CDR3 has 14 amino acids. The germline V gene encodes CDR1 SGHTA and CDR2 FQGTGA. With V trimmed by 5 bases and J by 2 bases, 4 bases remained unmatched. The CDR3 DNA reads as TGTGCCAGCAGCGCCACAGGGGTCACAGATACGCAGTATTTT. Its translation: CASSATGVTDTQYF.

Details on this clone: This specimen includes other DNA sequences encoding the same CDR3. The chain employs TRBV5-1 and TRBJ1-1; TRBD1 is a possible D gene (5 bases). This CDR3 comprises 13 residues. CDR1 SGHRS and CDR2 YFSETQ come from the germline V gene. V lost 0 bases and J 3 bases, leaving 6 bases between the germline ends. The CDR3 DNA is TGCGCCAGCAGCTTGGGAGGGGACACTGAAGCTTTCTTT. Translation gives CASSLGGDTEAFF.

Details on this clone: The sample contains more than one DNA sequence encoding this CDR3. CDR3 nucleotide sequence: TGCGCCAGCAGCCCTGGACAGGGCGGCACAGATACGCAGTATTTT. Protein product: CASSPGQGGTDTQYF. This chain joins TRBV5-1 and TRBJ2-3, with 8 positions matching TRBD1. Germline values: CDR1 SGHRS, CDR2 YFSETQ. CDR3 size: 15 residues. The V segment lost 4 bases and the J segment 1 base; nucleotides outside the gene matches: 5. Full variable domain (outside the CDR3, taken from reference TRBV5-1 and TRBJ2-3): KAGVTQTPRYLIKTRGQQVTLSCSPISGHRSVSWYQQTPGQGLQFLFEYFSETQRNKGNFPGRFSGRQFSNSRSEMNVSTLELGDSALYLCASSPGQGGTDTQYFGPGTRLTVL.

This clone was counted once. This rearrangement joins TRBV28 to TRBJ1-4, with 9 positions matching TRBD1. The CDR3 contains 15 residues. Germline V gene data show CDR1 as MDHEN and CDR2 as SYDVKM. Unmatched junction bases numbered 9, after V lost 5 bases and J lost 8 bases. CDR3 sequence reads: CASSPRGQGDEKLFF. Here the CDR3 DNA reads TGTGCCAGCAGTCCACGGGGACAGGGCGACGAAAAACTGTTTTTT. The whole variable domain, remainder taken from reference TRBV28 and TRBJ1-4, is DVKVTQSSRYLVKRTGEKVFLECVQDMDHENMFWYRQDPGLGLRLIYFSYDVKMKEKGDIPEGYSVSREKKERFSLILESASTNQTSMYLCASSPRGQGDEKLFFGSGTQLSVL.

The CDR3 bases are TGTGCCAGCAGCCAAGGGGACGGGAGGGGAGCTTTCTTT. Its translation is CASSQGDGRGAFF. V is TRBV3-1 (or the pseudogene TRBV3-2) and J is TRBJ1-1; possibly TRBD1 for D (5 bases). The germline CDR1 and CDR2 sequences are LGHDT and YNNKEL (reference sequence). The CDR3 sequence is 13 residues long. Trimming took 1 base from V and 10 from J, leaving 13 bases between them.

The chain is built from TRBV5-1 and TRBJ1-1, with 8 bases lining up with TRBD1. Trimming took 3 bases from V and 5 from J; bases not matched to a gene: 6. The CDR3 consists of 14 residues. From germline, CDR1 is SGHRS and CDR2 YFSETQ. DNA for the CDR3: TGCGCCAGCAGCTATCAGGGGGCTGGGACTGAAGCTTTCTTT. Translating gives CASSYQGAGTEAFF.

The V and J genes are TRBV4-1 and TRBJ2-1; tentative D call: TRBD2 (6 bases). This CDR3 has 17 amino acids. The V end was cut by 4 bases, the J end by 3 bases, with 19 bases between. CDR1 MGHRA and CDR2 YSYEKL come from the germline V gene. The CDR3 region has the DNA TGCGCCAGCAGCCCGCGGGACTTCCTTGGGGACTACAATGAGCAGTTCTTC. Its protein is CASSPRDFLGDYNEQFF.

This chain links TRBV19 with TRBJ2-7, with 12 bases fitting TRBD1. The CDR3 contains 20 residues. With V trimmed by 4 bases and J by 6 bases, 22 bases remained unmatched. Germline CDR1 LNHDA, CDR2 SQIVND (reference sequence). CDR3 DNA: TGTGCCAGTAGTACTCACACCGGGACAGGGGGCGCGTTTCGGTCCCCCGAGCAGTACTTC. As protein: CASSTHTGTGGAFRSPEQYF.

The V gene is TRBV7-2, the J gene TRBJ1-2; TRBD1 matches at 11 bases. Trimming took 4 bases from V and 4 from J; bases not matched to a gene: 11. This CDR3 has 17 amino acids. In germline, CDR1 is SGHTA, CDR2 FQGNSA. CDR3 amino acids: CASSSGQGAQLSYGYTF. CDR3 nucleotides: TGTGCCAGCAGCTCAGGACAGGGGGCCCAACTAAGCTATGGCTACACCTTC. The variable domain in full, completed from reference TRBV7-2 and TRBJ1-2, reads GAGVSQSPSNKVTEKGKDVELRCDPISGHTALYWYRQSLGQGLEFLIYFQGNSAPDKSGLPSDRFSAERTGGSVSTLTIQRTQQEDSAVYLCASSSGQGAQLSYGYTFGSGTRLTVV.

The CDR3 region has the DNA TGTGCCAGCAGCGTAAAATTCTACAATGAGCAGTTCTTC. As protein: CASSVKFYNEQFF. The chain carries TRBV9 and TRBJ2-1; no reliable D call. Per the germline V gene, CDR1 is SGDLS and CDR2 is YYNGEE. This CDR3 has 13 residues. The V and J ends lost 1 base and 3 bases respectively, with 5 bases between them.

V usage is TRBV11-1 and J usage is TRBJ2-7; D might be TRBD1 (6 bases). The length of the CDR3 is 13 residues. CDR1 and CDR2 (germline): SGHAT, FQDESV (reference sequence). The ends were cut back, 3 bases at V and 3 bases at J, with 9 bases in the middle. Here the CDR3 reads CASSFRGGYEQYF. The CDR3 DNA reads as TGTGCCAGCAGCTTTCGAGGGGGCTACGAGCAGTACTTC.

This chain links TRBV5-1 with TRBJ1-3, with unresolved D. Trimming left V 0 bases short and J 3 bases short, with 7 bases between. There are 14 residues in the CDR3. Germline loops: CDR1 SGHRS, CDR2 YFSETQ. CDR3 in DNA: TGCGCCAGCAGCTTGGGCACAGTTGGAAACACCATATATTTT. Amino acids: CASSLGTVGNTIYF.

This chain uses TRBV27 with TRBJ1-6; 8 nucleotides align to TRBD1. In germline, CDR1 is MNHEY, CDR2 SMNVEV (reference sequence). The V and J ends lost 5 bases and 7 bases, in that order; junction bases with no gene match: 7. This CDR3 has 15 residues. For the CDR3, the DNA is TGTGCCAGCAGTCCGGACAGGGTAATGAATTCACCCCTCCACTTT. It specifies CASSPDRVMNSPLHF.

The rearrangement uses TRBV7-2 and TRBJ2-1; D possibly uses TRBD1 or TRBD2 (5 bases each). This CDR3 contains 14 residues. CDR1 is SGHTA, CDR2 FQGNSA, per germline. V gave up 5 bases and J gave up 4 bases, with 12 bases separating them. CDR3 loop: CASSPGTAYNEQFF. CDR3 nucleotide sequence: TGTGCCAGCAGCCCTGGGACGGCTTACAATGAGCAGTTCTTC.

The gene calls are TRBV27 and TRBJ2-1, with 7 nucleotides matching TRBD2. V lost 4 bases and J lost 4; bases outside the gene matches: 4. This CDR3 has 14 residues. Germline values: CDR1 MNHEY, CDR2 SMNVEV (reference sequence). CDR3 residues: CASSSVAGYNEQFF. DNA of the CDR3: TGTGCCAGCAGTTCAGTAGCGGGTTACAATGAGCAGTTCTTC.

V usage is TRBV24-1 and J usage is TRBJ1-1; D gene uncertain. The ends were cut back, 4 bases at V and 4 bases at J, with 6 bases in the middle. Germline values: CDR1 KGHDR, CDR2 SFDVKD. This CDR3 has 12 residues. The CDR3 DNA reads TGTGCCACCAGTGACTACGGCACTGAAGCTTTCTTT. It specifies CATSDYGTEAFF.

This clone was seen more than once but under ten times. This chain joins TRBV4-2 and TRBJ2-1; no clear D gene. V lost 0 bases and J lost 3, with 12 bases in between. There are 16 residues in the CDR3. The germline V gene has CDR1 LGHNA and CDR2 YNFKEQ. The CDR3 DNA sequence: TGTGCCAGCAGCCAAGATTTGTTGGGCCTCTACAATGAGCAGTTCTTC. This translates into CASSQDLLGLYNEQFF.

The DNA for the CDR3 is TGCGCCAGCAGCTTGGACAGGACCTACACTGAAGCTTTCTTT. It specifies CASSLDRTYTEAFF. The V gene is TRBV5-1, the J gene TRBJ1-1; possibly TRBD1 for D (5 bases). V was cut by 0 bases and J by 3 bases, with 9 bases left in between. The CDR3 length is 14 residues. The V gene's germline CDR1 is SGHRS and CDR2 YFSETQ.

The chain uses TRBV16 and TRBJ2-5; 10 nucleotides align to TRBD1. The trim removed 4 bases at V and 6 bases at J, leaving 11 bases unmatched. Per germline, CDR1 KGHSY and CDR2 FQNENV. The CDR3 covers 16 residues. The CDR3 sequence: CASSLIGGQGVKTQYF. The CDR3 DNA is TGTGCCAGCAGCCTAATAGGAGGACAGGGGGTGAAGACCCAGTACTTC.

V and J are TRBV6-6 and TRBJ1-4, with no clear D. This CDR3 is built from 14 residues. Per germline, CDR1 MNHNY and CDR2 SVGAGI (reference sequence). V was cut by 4 bases and J by 0 bases, with 6 bases left in between. This CDR3 is CASSWAPTNEKLFF. The CDR3 nucleotides are TGTGCCAGCAGTTGGGCCCCAACTAATGAAAAACTGTTTTTT.

The J gene is TRBJ2-7, the V gene TRBV6-1; no definite D call. V lost 2 bases to trimming and J lost 3 bases, with 17 bases between them. This CDR3 has 16 amino acids. The germline gives CDR1 MNHNS, CDR2 SASEGT. This CDR3 is CASSELAGGKDYEQYF. Here the CDR3 DNA reads TGTGCCAGCAGTGAATTGGCAGGCGGAAAGGACTACGAGCAGTACTTC.

CDR3 in amino acids: CASSFRVGAEAFF. The CDR3 DNA is TGTGCCAGCAGCTTCCGGGTCGGCGCTGAAGCTTTCTTT. The chain is built from TRBV7-9 and TRBJ1-1; D gene ambiguous. V was cut by 3 bases and J by 6 bases, with 11 bases left in between. CDR1 and CDR2 from the germline V gene are SEHNR and FQNEAQ (reference sequence). This CDR3 has 13 amino acids.

The J gene is TRBJ1-4, the V gene TRBV4-3, with D possibly TRBD1 on 5 matching bases. CDR3 length: 15 residues. Trimming pared 4 bases from V and 4 bases from J, leaving 13 bases between. Germline lookup yields CDR1 LGHNA and CDR2 YSLEER. CDR3 protein: CASSRLDSRNEKLFF. CDR3 DNA sequence: TGCGCCAGCAGCCGGTTAGACAGCCGTAATGAAAAACTGTTTTTT.